This is a list of T cell receptor beta chains from one sample in a study of cytomegalovirus exposure and HLA in healthy donors. The data were produced by immunoSEQ multiplex PCR, yet TCRdb's version contains in-frame clones alone and is incomplete. This table has a few hundred thousand clones, over 80% appearing once. The sequencing sample was made of PBMCs. The receptors shown here come from a woman aged 25 to 39 in good health and CMV-seropositive. Both conserved end residues are part of each CDR3. The D gene is left open where the match is weak. The size of a clone is reported for some rows only, either as once, few or many, or as a class for expanded clones.

>NA|15|TRBV6-5|NA|TRBJ2-7
CASSYTEGRYYEQYF
TGTGCCAGCAGTTATACCGAGGGAAGATACTACGAGCAGTACTTC
>NA|12|TRBV18|once|TRBJ2-1
CASSPEPLGQFF
TGTGCCAGCTCACCAGAACCGTTAGGGCAGTTCTTC
>NA|13|TRBV7-2|NA|TRBJ2-7
CASSYGASGEQYF
TGTGCCAGCAGCTATGGGGCCTCAGGCGAGCAGTACTTC
>NA|13|TRBV30|NA|TRBJ2-7
CAWVDGGSNEQYF
TGTGCCTGGGTCGATGGGGGGTCTAACGAGCAGTACTTC
>NA|15|TRBV19|NA|TRBJ2-7
CASSPSQGGSYEQYF
TGTGCCAGTAGCCCCAGCCAGGGGGGTTCCTACGAGCAGTACTTC
>TRBD1|15|TRBV6-1|NA|TRBJ1-1
CASNLLDRGDTEAFF
TGTGCCAGCAATCTCCTGGACAGGGGGGATACTGAAGCTTTCTTT
>NA|18|TRBV27|NA|TRBJ1-5
CASSLSSIDGYSNQPQHF
TGTGCCAGCAGTTTATCATCGATCGACGGTTATAGCAATCAGCCCCAGCATTTT
>NA|12|TRBV11-3|NA|TRBJ2-5
CASSLEGETQYF
TGTGCCAGCAGCTTAGAAGGGGAGACCCAGTACTTC
>NA|13|TRBV7-9|NA|TRBJ1-2
CASSLPLDSDYTF
TGTGCCAGCAGCTTACCTTTGGACTCGGACTACACCTTC
>NA|16|TRBV7-8|NA|TRBJ2-5
CASSLVFGLREETQYF
TGTGCCAGCAGCTTAGTATTTGGTTTAAGGGAAGAGACCCAGTACTTC